Following are 27 T cell receptor beta chains from one sample sequenced in a study of blood T cell repertoires in COVID-19. Repertoires were generated with immunoSEQ multiplex PCR, while TCRdb's copy carries only in-frame clones and drops some. Seen here are roughly 120,000 clones, approximately 85% observed once, and the top ten hold 5.5%. Sequenced: peripheral blood. The receptors stem from a woman aged 60 to 75 with COVID-19, enrolled during active disease.

The V gene is TRBV5-1, the J gene TRBJ2-5; 9 bases match TRBD1. Per germline, CDR1 SGHRS and CDR2 YFSETQ. J was trimmed by 0 bases and V by 4 bases; bases with no gene match: 13. CDR3 size: 18 residues. CDR3 loop: CASSPNNGQGSYQETQYF. CDR3 DNA: TGCGCCAGCAGCCCGAATAACGGACAGGGGTCGTACCAAGAGACCCAGTACTTC.

The chain recombines TRBV20-1 with TRBJ2-1; D unresolved. The CDR3 consists of 12 residues. From germline, CDR1 is DFQATT and CDR2 SNEGSKA (reference sequence). Trimming left V 3 bases short and J 3 bases short, with 6 bases between. The CDR3 protein is CSASVSYNEQFF. CDR3 bases: TGCAGTGCTAGTGTGAGCTACAATGAGCAGTTCTTC.

This clone was observed once. V and J are TRBV19 and TRBJ2-3; 12 bases are shared with TRBD2. Per germline, CDR1 LNHDA and CDR2 SQIVND (reference sequence). Losses at the gene ends were 6 bases for V and 6 bases for J; bases not matched to a gene: 10. This CDR3 has 16 residues. In nucleotides, the CDR3 is TGTGCCAGTAGCACGGGACTAGCGGGTGGGTCCGATACGCAGTATTTT. It yields the protein CASSTGLAGGSDTQYF.

The chain links TRBV28 to TRBJ1-5; tentatively, D is TRBD1 (5 bases). V shed 6 bases and J shed 0 bases, with 9 bases lying between them. The CDR3 loop spans 14 amino acids. Germline CDR1 MDHEN, CDR2 SYDVKM. The CDR3 DNA follows: TGTGCCAGCAGCGACAGATTTAGCAATCAGCCCCAGCATTTT. Amino acids: CASSDRFSNQPQHF.

V gene TRBV27 combines with J gene TRBJ1-1, with a possible D match to TRBD1 (5 bases). V shed 2 bases and J shed 0 bases, with 13 bases lying between them. This CDR3 is built from 16 residues. From germline, CDR1 is MNHEY and CDR2 SMNVEV (reference sequence). The DNA for the CDR3 is TGTGCCAGCAGTTTAGGATTGCAGGGCATGAACACTGAAGCTTTCTTT. This encodes CASSLGLQGMNTEAFF.

This clone was counted between two and nine times. The V gene is TRBV29-1, the J gene TRBJ1-2; D may be TRBD1 (5 bases). CDR1 and CDR2 (germline): SQVTM, ANQGSEA. V was pared by 4 bases and J by 0 bases, with 15 bases between. The CDR3 has 15 residues. The CDR3 nucleotides read TGCAGCGTTGCCGCGGGGGGGGGAGCTAACTATGGCTACACCTTC. Its translation is CSVAAGGGANYGYTF.

The J gene is TRBJ1-1, the V gene TRBV5-6, with 7 nucleotides matching TRBD1. V lost 0 bases, J lost 0 bases, and 5 bases stayed unmatched. In germline, CDR1 is SGHDT, CDR2 YYEEEE. The CDR3 is 16 amino acids. In DNA form, the CDR3 reads TGTGCCAGCAGCTTGGGAGGGGGCCGCTTGAACACTGAAGCTTTCTTT. Translation: CASSLGGGRLNTEAFF.

The chain uses TRBV5-1 and TRBJ2-6; a possible D gene is TRBD2 (6 bases). V dropped 6 bases and J dropped 0 bases, with 13 bases sitting between them. The length of the CDR3 is 16 residues. In germline, CDR1 is SGHRS, CDR2 YFSETQ. The CDR3, as DNA: TGCGCCAGCACGGCAGGGAGGAGCTCTGGGGCCAACGTCCTGACTTTC. Translated: CASTAGRSSGANVLTF.

This clone appeared a single time. The chain links TRBV10-1 to TRBJ2-3; TRBD1 agrees at 8 bases. Looked up from germline, CDR1 is WNHNN and CDR2 is SYGVQD (reference sequence). V gave up 0 bases and J gave up 2 bases; unmatched junction bases: 7. This CDR3 spans 17 amino acids. The CDR3 DNA reads as TGCGCCAGCAGTGAGTCGATAGGGACAGGAGTCACAGATACGCAGTATTTT. It is translated as CASSESIGTGVTDTQYF.

The chain has TRBV29-1 and TRBJ1-2; 7 positions match TRBD1. The CDR3 has 13 residues. From germline, CDR1 is SQVTM and CDR2 ANQGSEA. With 5 bases clipped from V and 4 bases from J, the junction kept 7 bases outside the gene matches. CDR3 coding DNA: TGCAGCGTTTCCACAGGGGTGGCCTATGGCTACACCTTC. Amino acid sequence: CSVSTGVAYGYTF.

This chain connects TRBV5-4 to TRBJ2-3, with D maybe TRBD2 (5 bases). Per the germline V gene, CDR1 is SGHNT and CDR2 is YYREEE (reference sequence). CDR3 length: 15 residues. V was pared by 4 bases and J by 0 bases, with 12 bases between. The CDR3 spells CASSLSVASTDTQYF. CDR3 DNA sequence: TGTGCCAGCAGCCTTAGCGTGGCAAGCACAGATACGCAGTATTTT.

The chain joins TRBV7-9 to TRBJ2-5; 12 positions agree with TRBD2. Germline V gives CDR1 SEHNR, CDR2 FQNEAQ (reference sequence). Unmatched junction bases numbered 4, after V lost 7 bases and J lost 1 base. The CDR3 contains 15 residues. CDR3 sequence reads: CASTSSGGVQETQYF. DNA of the CDR3: TGTGCCAGCACCTCTAGCGGGGGGGTCCAAGAGACCCAGTACTTC.

This clone was detected only a few times. The CDR3 DNA reads as TGTGCCAGCAGTTACGACAGGGGGCGGAAAGTCTATGGCTACACCTTC. It is translated as CASSYDRGRKVYGYTF. The chain combines TRBV6-5 with TRBJ1-2; 10 nucleotides line up with TRBD1. CDR1 and CDR2 (germline): MNHEY, SVGAGI. CDR3 length: 16 amino acids. V lost 2 bases and J lost 4; bases outside the gene matches: 7.

The gene calls are TRBV3-1 (or the pseudogene TRBV3-2) and TRBJ1-5; D uncertain. Looked up from germline, CDR1 is LGHDT and CDR2 is YNNKEL (reference sequence). V lost 1 base to trimming and J lost 5 bases, with 9 bases between them. The CDR3 has 14 residues. The CDR3 DNA reads TGTGCCAGCAGCCAAGCCGTCGAGCATCAGCCCCAGCATTTT. Encoded protein: CASSQAVEHQPQHF.

V is TRBV5-6 and J is TRBJ1-4, with D possibly TRBD1 on 6 matching bases. Looked up from germline, CDR1 is SGHDT and CDR2 is YYEEEE. Between the trimmed V and J ends, which lost 4 bases and 8 bases, there was a span of 15 bases. CDR3 size: 14 residues. The CDR3 here is CASSVRDIGEKLFF. Here the CDR3 DNA reads TGTGCCAGCAGCGTCCGGGACATAGGCGAAAAACTGTTTTTT.

The chain has TRBV4-2 and TRBJ1-1; D gene uncertain. V was clipped by 0 bases and J by 4 bases, with 12 bases between them. Germline loops: CDR1 LGHNA, CDR2 YNFKEQ. This CDR3 region has 15 residues. The DNA for the CDR3 is TGTGCCAGCAGCCAAGAACGGCGGCGAAGCACTGAAGCTTTCTTT. This translates into CASSQERRRSTEAFF.

V is TRBV16 and J is TRBJ2-6; no reliable D call. The germline gives CDR1 KGHSY, CDR2 FQNENV. The CDR3 spans 16 residues. Trimming took 5 bases from V and 0 from J, leaving 11 bases between them. This chain's CDR3 is CASSLAVGSGANVLTF. CDR3 in DNA: TGTGCCAGCAGCTTAGCAGTGGGCTCTGGGGCCAACGTCCTGACTTTC.

The V call is TRBV29-1, the J call TRBJ2-1; 9 bases agree with TRBD1. CDR1 and CDR2 (germline): SQVTM, ANQGSEA. The CDR3 consists of 17 residues. J lost 3 bases, V lost 4 bases, and 13 bases had no gene match. CDR3 in DNA: TGCAGCGTTGTGGATCCGGGACAGGGCCATCTCTACAATGAGCAGTTCTTC. Its translation: CSVVDPGQGHLYNEQFF.

The rearrangement uses TRBV27 and TRBJ2-3, with TRBD2 matching 8 bases. V shed 5 bases and J 0 bases; nucleotides not matched to a gene: 10. The CDR3 runs 17 residues. In germline, CDR1 is MNHEY, CDR2 SMNVEV (reference sequence). This CDR3 reads CASSPRTSLSSTDTQYF. DNA of the CDR3: TGTGCCAGCAGTCCAAGGACTAGCCTCTCTAGCACAGATACGCAGTATTTT.

This chain links TRBV12-3 or TRBV12-4 with TRBJ2-7, with 8 bases that match TRBD1. The V and J ends lost 7 bases and 3 bases, in that order; junction bases with no gene match: 5. There are 13 residues in the CDR3. In DNA form, the CDR3 reads TGTGCCAGCAACAGGGGGAACAACTACGAGCAGTACTTC. This gives the protein CASNRGNNYEQYF.

The V gene is TRBV10-3, the J gene TRBJ1-5; D call uncertain. The CDR3 contains 14 residues. V was clipped by 8 bases and J by 1 base, with 12 bases between them. The germline V gene has CDR1 ENHRY and CDR2 SYGVKD. The CDR3 coding sequence is TGTGCCATCCGGGAAGGCGGGAGCAATCAGCCCCAGCATTTT. It translates to CAIREGGSNQPQHF.

The rearrangement links TRBV6-5 to TRBJ1-1; 7 positions agree with TRBD1. Germline loops: CDR1 MNHEY, CDR2 SVGAGI. The V segment lost 7 bases and the J segment 0 bases; nucleotides outside the gene matches: 8. The CDR3 runs 15 residues. The CDR3 loop is CASNPKDRVNTEAFF. The CDR3 DNA sequence: TGTGCCAGCAACCCCAAAGACAGGGTGAACACTGAAGCTTTCTTT.

The chain employs TRBV7-9 and TRBJ2-1; D gene uncertain. The V and J ends lost 5 bases and 0 bases respectively, with 11 bases between them. This CDR3 has 15 residues. Germline CDR1 is SEHNR and CDR2 is FQNEAQ (reference sequence). CDR3 coding DNA: TGTGCCAGCAGCACTAATACTTTCTCCTACAATGAGCAGTTCTTC. It encodes CASSTNTFSYNEQFF. Looking up the rest from reference TRBV7-9 and TRBJ2-1 gives the full variable domain: DTGVSQNPRHKITKRGQNVTFRCDPISEHNRLYWYRQTLGQGPEFLTYFQNEAQLEKSRLLSDRFSAERPKGSFSTLEIQRTEQGDSAMYLCASSTNTFSYNEQFFGPGTRLTVL.

The CDR3 coding sequence is TGTGCCAGCAGTTTTAGCGGCTCCTACGAGCAGTACTTC. As protein: CASSFSGSYEQYF. The V gene is TRBV27, the J gene TRBJ2-7; weak D call: TRBD2 (6 bases). The CDR3 is 13 amino acids. CDR1 and CDR2 from the germline V gene are MNHEY and SMNVEV (reference sequence). Trimming shortened V by 3 bases and J by 0 bases, and 6 bases separated the two germline ends.

The J gene is TRBJ2-1, the V gene TRBV6-5; the match to TRBD2 covers 12 bases. CDR3 length: 13 residues. In germline, CDR1 is MNHEY, CDR2 SVGAGI. J lost 15 bases, V lost 6 bases, and 9 bases had no gene match. This CDR3 reads CASRTSGGHQGFF. As DNA, the CDR3 is TGTGCCAGCAGGACTAGCGGGGGTCACCAGGGGTTCTTC.

This chain connects TRBV4-1 to TRBJ1-5; TRBD1 aligns across 9 bases. With 4 bases clipped from V and 6 bases from J, the junction kept 7 bases outside the gene matches. Looked up from germline, CDR1 is MGHRA and CDR2 is YSYEKL. CDR3 length equals 15 residues. Here the CDR3 reads CASSLGTGRGQPQHF. The CDR3 region has the DNA TGCGCCAGCAGCCTTGGGACAGGGAGAGGTCAGCCCCAGCATTTT.

The V and J genes are TRBV30 and TRBJ1-1; TRBD1 matches at 9 bases. The CDR3 is 15 residues long. The germline gives CDR1 GTSNPN, CDR2 SVGIG (reference sequence). V lost 0 bases, J lost 4 bases, and 6 bases stayed unmatched. The CDR3 DNA reads as TGTGCCTGGAGTGTACCCGGGACAGGGCCCACTGAAGCTTTCTTT. Residues: CAWSVPGTGPTEAFF.